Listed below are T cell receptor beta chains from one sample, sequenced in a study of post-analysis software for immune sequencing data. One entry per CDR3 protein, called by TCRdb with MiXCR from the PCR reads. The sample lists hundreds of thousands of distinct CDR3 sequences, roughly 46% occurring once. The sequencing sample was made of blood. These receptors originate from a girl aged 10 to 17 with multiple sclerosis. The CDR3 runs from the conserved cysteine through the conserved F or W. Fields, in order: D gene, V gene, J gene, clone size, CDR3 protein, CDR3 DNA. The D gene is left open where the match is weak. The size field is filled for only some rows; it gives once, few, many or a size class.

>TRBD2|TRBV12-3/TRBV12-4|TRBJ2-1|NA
CASRRGLAPADEQFF
TGTGCCAGCAGACGCGGACTAGCACCGGCCGATGAGCAGTTCTTC
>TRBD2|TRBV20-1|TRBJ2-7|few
CSARVPAGTYEQYF
TGCAGTGCTAGAGTCCCAGCGGGGACCTACGAGCAGTACTTC
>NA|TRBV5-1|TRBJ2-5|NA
CASSLEHQGWETQYF
TGCGCCAGCAGCTTGGAGCATCAGGGCTGGGAGACCCAGTACTTC
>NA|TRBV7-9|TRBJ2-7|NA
CASSLSRDTSYGQYF
TGTGCCAGCAGCTTAAGCCGGGACACATCCTACGGGCAGTACTTC
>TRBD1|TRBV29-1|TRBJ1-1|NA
CSVVAGGIEAFF
TGCAGCGTTGTGGCAGGGGGAATTGAAGCTTTCTTT
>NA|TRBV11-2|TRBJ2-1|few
CASSLSKGSYNEQFF
TGTGCCAGCAGCTTAAGCAAGGGCTCCTACAATGAGCAGTTCTTC
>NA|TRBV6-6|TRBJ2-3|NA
CASSSPRGSEVLDTQYF
TGTGCCAGCAGTTCCCCCCGAGGTAGCGAGGTTTTAGATACGCAGTATTTT
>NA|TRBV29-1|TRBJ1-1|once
CSVDYGTEAFF
TGCAGCGTTGACTATGGCACTGAAGCTTTCTTT
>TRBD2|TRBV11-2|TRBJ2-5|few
CASSLGWSGGVRETQYF
TGTGCCAGCAGCTTAGGTTGGAGCGGGGGGGTCCGGGAGACCCAGTACTTC
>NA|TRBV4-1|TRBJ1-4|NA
CASSLTGYEKLFF
TGCGCCAGCAGCCTTACGGGATATGAAAAACTGTTTTTT
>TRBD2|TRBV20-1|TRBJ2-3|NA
CSAWTSSRSADTQYF
TGCAGTGCTTGGACTAGCAGTCGTTCTGCAGATACGCAGTATTTT
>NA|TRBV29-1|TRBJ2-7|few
CSVSRGTDEQYF
TGCAGCGTTTCCAGGGGAACGGACGAGCAGTACTTC
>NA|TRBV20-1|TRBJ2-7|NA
CSARWLPNSYEQYF
TGCAGTGCTAGATGGCTCCCCAACTCCTACGAGCAGTACTTC
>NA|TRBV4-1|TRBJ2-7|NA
CASSQLLRGVKNEQYF
TGCGCCAGCAGCCAGTTACTCAGGGGGGTGAAAAACGAGCAGTACTTC
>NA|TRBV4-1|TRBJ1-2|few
CASSQEAADYGYTF
TGCGCCAGCAGCCAAGAGGCGGCGGACTATGGCTACACCTTC
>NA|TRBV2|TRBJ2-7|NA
CASTRPGRVGEQYF
TGTGCCAGCACCCGACCCGGCAGGGTAGGCGAGCAGTACTTC
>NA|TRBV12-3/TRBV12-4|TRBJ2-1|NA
CASSLRSGTHRNEQFF
TGTGCCAGCAGTTTACGATCCGGGACCCACCGCAATGAGCAGTTCTTC
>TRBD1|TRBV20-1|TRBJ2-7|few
CSAREPRGLGYEQYF
TGCAGTGCTAGAGAGCCAAGGGGGCTGGGATACGAGCAGTACTTC
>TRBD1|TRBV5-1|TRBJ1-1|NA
CASSFRDSNTEAFF
TGCGCCAGCAGCTTCCGGGACAGTAACACTGAAGCTTTCTTT
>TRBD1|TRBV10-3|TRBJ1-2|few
CAISDPGTVYGYTF
TGTGCCATCAGTGATCCCGGGACAGTCTATGGCTACACCTTC
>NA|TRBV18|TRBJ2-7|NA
CASSLAPRSAYEQYF
TGTGCCAGCTCACTCGCACCACGGTCGGCCTACGAGCAGTACTTC
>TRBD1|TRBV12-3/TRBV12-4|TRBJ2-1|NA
CASSLAGTGAYNEQFF
TGTGCCAGCAGTTTAGCCGGGACAGGGGCCTACAATGAGCAGTTCTTC
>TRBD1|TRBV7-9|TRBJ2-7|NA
CASSAGQGTYEQYF
TGTGCCAGCAGCGCGGGACAGGGTACCTACGAGCAGTACTTC
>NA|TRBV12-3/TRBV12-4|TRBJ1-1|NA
CASSLSANTEAFF
TGTGCCAGCAGTTTATCCGCGAACACTGAAGCTTTCTTT
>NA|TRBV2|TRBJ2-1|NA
CASSRDEWNEQFF
TGTGCCAGCAGCCGGGACGAATGGAATGAGCAGTTCTTC
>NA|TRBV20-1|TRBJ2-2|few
CSARRWERLNTGELFF
TGCAGTGCTAGGAGGTGGGAACGGTTGAACACCGGGGAGCTGTTTTTT
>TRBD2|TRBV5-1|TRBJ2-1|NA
CASSLGLSSGGALYNEQFF
TGCGCCAGCAGCTTGGGGTTGTCTAGCGGGGGGGCCCTCTACAATGAGCAGTTCTTC
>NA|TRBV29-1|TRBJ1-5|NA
CSVAAGHGEDQPQHF
TGCAGCGTTGCCGCAGGACACGGGGAGGATCAGCCCCAGCATTTT
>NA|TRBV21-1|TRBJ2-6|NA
CASINRDRGPPGANVLTF
TGTGCCAGCATCAACCGGGACAGGGGGCCCCCTGGGGCCAACGTCCTGACTTTC
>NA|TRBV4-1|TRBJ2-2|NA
CASRGSGSFTGELFF
TGCGCCAGCCGCGGATCCGGGTCCTTCACCGGGGAGCTGTTTTTT
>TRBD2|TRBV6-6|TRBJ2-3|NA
CASRNGLAGTDTQYF
TGTGCCAGCAGGAACGGACTAGCGGGCACAGATACGCAGTATTTT
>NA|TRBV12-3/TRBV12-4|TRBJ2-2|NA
CASRPGQPTGELFF
TGTGCCAGCAGGCCAGGACAGCCCACCGGGGAGCTGTTTTTT
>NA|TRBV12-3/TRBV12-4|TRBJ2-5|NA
CASSFEGGPLETQYF
TGTGCCAGCAGTTTTGAGGGGGGGCCTTTAGAGACCCAGTACTTC